Presented here are 32 T cell receptor beta chains from one specimen sequenced in a study of blood T cell repertoires in COVID-19. Data came from immunoSEQ multiplex PCR; TCRdb stores just in-frame clones and leaves some out. The table includes approximately 290,000 clones, around 90% detected once. Sequencing was carried out using PBMCs or T cells enriched from blood (not recorded which). Receptors originate from a woman between 25 and 40 years old who had recovered from COVID-19.

The chain links TRBV29-1 to TRBJ2-2; 7 nucleotides align to TRBD1. The CDR3 consists of 14 residues. J gave up 2 bases and V 5 bases, and 5 bases lay outside the gene matches. The germline gives CDR1 SQVTM, CDR2 ANQGSEA. The chain's CDR3 is CSVPGQLNTGELFF. The CDR3 nucleotides are TGCAGCGTTCCGGGACAGCTCAACACCGGGGAGCTGTTTTTT.

The chain couples TRBV4-1 to TRBJ1-1; TRBD1 matches 9 bases. The CDR3 contains 14 residues. V shed 5 bases, J shed 4 bases, and the junction held 5 bases outside the gene matches. Per germline, CDR1 MGHRA and CDR2 YSYEKL. DNA of the CDR3: TGCGCCAGCAGCTTTGGACAGGGGAGCACTGAAGCTTTCTTT. This translates into CASSFGQGSTEAFF.

This rearrangement joins TRBV4-3 to TRBJ2-1, with TRBD2 as a possible D gene (6 bases). The CDR3 is 16 amino acids. Trimming took 4 bases from V and 5 from J, leaving 18 bases between them. Per germline, CDR1 LGHNA and CDR2 YSLEER. This chain's CDR3 is CASSRYIRAGNNEQFF. In DNA, the CDR3 is TGCGCCAGCAGCCGATACATTAGGGCGGGAAACAATGAGCAGTTCTTC.

V usage is TRBV30 and J usage is TRBJ2-2, with unresolved D. Germline V gene sequence: CDR1 GTSNPN, CDR2 SVGIG (reference sequence). Trimming left V 4 bases short and J 4 bases short, with 16 bases between. This CDR3 has 15 residues. In DNA form, the CDR3 reads TGTGCCTGGACCGATTACATGGGCCGCACCGGGGAGCTGTTTTTT. Translating gives CAWTDYMGRTGELFF.

The CDR3 reads CASSIDRGAKSSYNSPLHF. CDR3 sequence (DNA): TGTGCCAGCAGCATTGACAGGGGAGCCAAGAGCTCCTATAATTCACCCCTCCACTTT. The chain employs TRBV5-6 and TRBJ1-6, with 8 nucleotides matching TRBD1. CDR3 length: 19 amino acids. Germline V lookup: CDR1 SGHDT, CDR2 YYEEEE. The V and J ends lost 4 bases and 0 bases, in that order; junction bases with no gene match: 12. Full variable domain (rest looked up from reference TRBV5-6 and TRBJ1-6): DAGVTQSPTHLIKTRGQQVTLRCSPKSGHDTVSWYQQALGQGPQFIFQYYEEEERQRGNFPDRFSGHQFPNYSSELNVNALLLGDSALYLCASSIDRGAKSSYNSPLHFGNGTRLTVT.

The chain is built from TRBV12-5 and TRBJ1-1; D might be TRBD1 (6 bases). Germline values: CDR1 LGHNT, CDR2 FRNRAP. V shed 3 bases and J shed 1 base, with 12 bases lying between them. The CDR3 has 15 residues. CDR3: CASGFGQTKNTEAFF. CDR3 sequence (DNA): TGTGCTAGTGGTTTCGGACAGACAAAGAACACTGAAGCTTTCTTT.

The count of this clone is one. The chain recombines TRBV9 with TRBJ1-2; the D gene is possibly TRBD1 (5 bases). CDR1 and CDR2 (germline): SGDLS, YYNGEE. This CDR3 spans 15 amino acids. Trimming took off 4 bases at V and 2 bases at J, with 15 bases between the two ends. CDR3 region: CASSPRLTGNYGYTF. The CDR3 nucleotides are TGTGCCAGCAGCCCCCGACTCACAGGCAACTATGGCTACACCTTC. Combining the CDR3 with reference TRBV9 and TRBJ1-2 gives the whole variable domain DSGVTQTPKHLITATGQRVTLRCSPRSGDLSVYWYQQSLDQGLQFLIQYYNGEERAKGNILERFSAQQFPDLHSELNLSSLELGDSALYFCASSPRLTGNYGYTFGSGTRLTVV.

The rearrangement links TRBV30 to TRBJ1-2; 8 bases fit TRBD1. The trim removed 3 bases at V and 6 bases at J, leaving 6 bases unmatched. CDR1 GTSNPN and CDR2 SVGIG come from the germline V gene (reference sequence). The CDR3 runs to 13 residues. The chain's CDR3 is CAWRLQGADGYTF. CDR3 in DNA: TGTGCCTGGAGGCTCCAGGGGGCGGATGGCTACACCTTC.

The chain combines TRBV9 with TRBJ2-1; 10 bases are shared with TRBD2. Trimming removed 4 bases from V and 5 bases from J; junction bases left unmatched: 6. This CDR3 comprises 15 residues. CDR1 SGDLS and CDR2 YYNGEE come from the germline V gene. The CDR3: CASSLSGRDHNEQFF. Written as DNA, the CDR3 is TGTGCCAGCAGCCTCAGCGGGAGGGACCACAATGAGCAGTTCTTC.

This rearrangement joins TRBV4-3 to TRBJ2-7, with 9 nucleotides matching TRBD1. Germline loops: CDR1 LGHNA, CDR2 YSLEER. This CDR3 comprises 15 residues. Germline trimming cut 3 bases from V and 3 bases from J; bases unmatched to any gene: 6. CDR3 coding DNA: TGCGCCAGCAGCCAGGGACAGGGAACGGACTACGAGCAGTACTTC. Its protein product is CASSQGQGTDYEQYF.

The chain recombines TRBV4-3 with TRBJ1-1; no clear D gene. Germline loops: CDR1 LGHNA, CDR2 YSLEER. This CDR3 has 16 residues. Trimming took off 1 base at V and 0 bases at J, with 12 bases between the two ends. The CDR3 DNA sequence: TGCGCCAGCAGCCAAGTTGCGGAGCCACTGAACACTGAAGCTTTCTTT. Translation gives CASSQVAEPLNTEAFF.

V gene TRBV18 combines with J gene TRBJ1-2, with TRBD1 identical over 9 bases. J was trimmed by 4 bases and V by 2 bases; bases with no gene match: 8. From germline, CDR1 is KGHSH and CDR2 LQKENI. The CDR3 contains 16 residues. The CDR3 DNA is TGTGCCAGCTCACCATCCCACAGGGGGCATAGCTATGGCTACACCTTC. Translation: CASSPSHRGHSYGYTF.

On this clone: The same CDR3 is also encoded by other DNA sequences in this sample. This sequence joins TRBV5-1 and TRBJ2-3; TRBD1 matches at 7 bases. V shed 0 bases and J 0 bases; nucleotides not matched to a gene: 1. This CDR3 comprises 15 residues. Germline CDR1 is SGHRS and CDR2 is YFSETQ. The chain's CDR3 is CASSLAGQSTDTQYF. CDR3 nucleotides: TGCGCCAGCAGCTTGGCGGGACAGAGCACAGATACGCAGTATTTT.

The sample holds one count of this clone. The chain combines TRBV9 with TRBJ2-2; 15 bases map to TRBD2. The CDR3 spans 17 residues. The V gene's germline CDR1 is SGDLS and CDR2 YYNGEE. V gave up 2 bases and J gave up 5 bases; unmatched junction bases: 4. CDR3 residues: CASSVGLAGGPTGELFF. The CDR3 nucleotides read TGTGCCAGCAGCGTCGGACTAGCGGGAGGGCCAACCGGGGAGCTGTTTTTT.

This chain uses TRBV7-3 with TRBJ1-1, with D hard to call. Deletions cut 2 bases from V and 1 base from J, with 8 bases between. Germline V CDR1 and CDR2: SGHTA, FQGTGA. The CDR3 is made up of 14 amino acids. CDR3 in amino acids: CASSLRRENTEAFF. CDR3 sequence (DNA): TGTGCCAGCAGCTTACGGCGGGAGAACACTGAAGCTTTCTTT.

This chain connects TRBV3-1 (or the pseudogene TRBV3-2) to TRBJ1-2; D unclear. Germline values: CDR1 LGHDT, CDR2 YNNKEL (reference sequence). This CDR3 has 18 residues. Deletions cut 4 bases from V and 3 bases from J, with 24 bases between. CDR3 amino acids: CASSRESFIWESHYGYTF. In nucleotides, the CDR3 is TGTGCCAGCAGCCGTGAAAGTTTCATCTGGGAGTCCCACTATGGCTACACCTTC.

The genes are TRBV5-6 and TRBJ2-5; maybe TRBD2 (5 bases). This CDR3 has 13 residues. The ends were cut back, 6 bases at V and 3 bases at J, with 12 bases in the middle. Germline V gives CDR1 SGHDT, CDR2 YYEEEE. CDR3 DNA: TGTGCCAGCACCCCGAGGGTAGAAGAGACCCAGTACTTC. Translated, it gives CASTPRVEETQYF.

The CDR3 here is CASSGTGPVYEQYF. In DNA, the CDR3 is TGTGCCAGCAGTGGGACAGGGCCGGTGTACGAGCAGTACTTC. The chain has TRBV28 and TRBJ2-7, with 9 bases lining up with TRBD1. CDR1 is MDHEN and CDR2 is SYDVKM in the germline V gene. This CDR3 has 14 amino acids. Trimming cost V 5 bases and J 4 bases; bases outside gene matches: 6.

The CDR3 DNA is TGTGCCAGCAGCTTAACACGGGGGATCCACTACGAGCAGTACTTC. This encodes CASSLTRGIHYEQYF. The chain has TRBV7-3 and TRBJ2-7; the D gene is possibly TRBD2 (6 bases). Germline lookup yields CDR1 SGHTA and CDR2 FQGTGA. The CDR3 runs 15 residues. V lost 0 bases and J lost 3, with 12 bases in between.

A single count supports this clone. The gene calls are TRBV6-5 and TRBJ1-3, with no clear D. Trimming removed 5 bases at V and 0 bases at J, with 5 bases between. Germline V gene lookup returns CDR1 MNHEY and CDR2 SVGAGI. The CDR3 is 13 amino acids. CDR3 residues: CASSPYSGNTIYF. The CDR3 DNA sequence: TGTGCCAGCAGTCCCTACTCTGGAAACACCATATATTTT.

J is TRBJ2-7 and V is TRBV15; D possibly corresponds to TRBD2 (6 bases). V lost 0 bases to trimming and J lost 5 bases, with 14 bases between them. Per the germline V gene, CDR1 is LNHNV and CDR2 is YYDKDF (reference sequence). The CDR3 consists of 15 residues. The CDR3 is CATSREAGSGDEQYF. The CDR3, as DNA: TGTGCCACCAGCAGAGAGGCTGGTTCGGGGGACGAGCAGTACTTC.

This chain links TRBV5-1 with TRBJ2-3; 12 nucleotides line up with TRBD2. This CDR3 has 16 residues. The V and J ends lost 4 bases and 0 bases, in that order; junction bases with no gene match: 3. The germline CDR1 and CDR2 sequences are SGHRS and YFSETQ. In DNA form, the CDR3 reads TGCGCCAGCAGCGCTGGACTAGCGGGGAGCACAGATACGCAGTATTTT. This translates into CASSAGLAGSTDTQYF.

This clone was seen just once. This CDR3 is CASIGIQGDLNQPQHF. The CDR3 bases are TGTGCCAGCATCGGAATACAGGGAGACTTGAATCAGCCCCAGCATTTT. The V gene is TRBV28, the J gene TRBJ1-5; weak D call: TRBD1 (6 bases). Germline V gene sequence: CDR1 MDHEN, CDR2 SYDVKM. The germline V and J ends were trimmed by 7 bases and 4 bases, with 20 bases remaining between them. CDR3 length: 16 residues.

The V and J genes are TRBV28 and TRBJ2-1; TRBD2 is a possible D gene (6 bases). V was clipped by 3 bases and J by 8 bases, with 17 bases between them. The germline gives CDR1 MDHEN, CDR2 SYDVKM. The length of the CDR3 is 15 residues. In nucleotides, the CDR3 is TGTGCCAGCAGTTTTTCGAGGGCCGGGAGAGATGAGCAGTTCTTC. The encoded protein is CASSFSRAGRDEQFF.

The chain couples TRBV5-6 to TRBJ1-1, with no clear D. Between the trimmed V and J ends, which lost 4 bases and 1 base, there was a span of 8 bases. Per germline, CDR1 SGHDT and CDR2 YYEEEE. The CDR3 has 13 amino acids. The CDR3 DNA reads as TGTGCCAGCAGCGTAACACGGAACACTGAAGCTTTCTTT. This sequence encodes CASSVTRNTEAFF. Full variable domain (outside the CDR3, taken from reference TRBV5-6 and TRBJ1-1): DAGVTQSPTHLIKTRGQQVTLRCSPKSGHDTVSWYQQALGQGPQFIFQYYEEEERQRGNFPDRFSGHQFPNYSSELNVNALLLGDSALYLCASSVTRNTEAFFGQGTRLTVV.

This clone was recorded once. The chain joins TRBV5-1 to TRBJ2-1; TRBD2 matches at 8 bases. The CDR3 covers 15 residues. The V segment lost 2 bases and the J segment 3 bases; nucleotides outside the gene matches: 4. Germline V gives CDR1 SGHRS, CDR2 YFSETQ. The CDR3: CASSLAGDLYNEQFF. CDR3 coding DNA: TGCGCCAGCAGCTTAGCGGGGGATCTCTACAATGAGCAGTTCTTC. The full variable domain, with the rest looked up from reference TRBV5-1 and TRBJ2-1, is KAGVTQTPRYLIKTRGQQVTLSCSPISGHRSVSWYQQTPGQGLQFLFEYFSETQRNKGNFPGRFSGRQFSNSRSEMNVSTLELGDSALYLCASSLAGDLYNEQFFGPGTRLTVL.

V is TRBV19 and J is TRBJ1-5; 9 bases align to TRBD1. The V gene's germline CDR1 is LNHDA and CDR2 SQIVND (reference sequence). J lost 1 base, V lost 3 bases, and 7 bases had no gene match. The CDR3 is made up of 17 amino acids. This CDR3 is CASSIPTGGWSNQPQHF. Written as DNA, the CDR3 is TGTGCCAGTAGTATCCCCACAGGGGGCTGGAGCAATCAGCCCCAGCATTTT.

The chain carries TRBV5-1 and TRBJ2-7, with a tentative D call TRBD1 (5 bases). Germline V gives CDR1 SGHRS, CDR2 YFSETQ. The V gene lost 2 bases and the J gene lost 1 base, with 13 bases spanning the gap. The CDR3 has 15 amino acids. The CDR3, as DNA: TGCGCCAGCAGCTTAGAAGCAGGGTCATCCTACGAGCAGTACTTC. Translating gives CASSLEAGSSYEQYF.

V usage is TRBV7-6 and J usage is TRBJ2-7; 9 positions match TRBD1. Per germline, CDR1 SGHVS and CDR2 FNYEAQ. The ends lost 5 bases at V and 2 bases at J; junction bases unmatched: 7. The CDR3 extends over 15 amino acids. The CDR3 loop reads CASSESGQGPYEQYF. In DNA, the CDR3 is TGTGCCAGCAGCGAGTCGGGACAGGGACCCTACGAGCAGTACTTC.

This rearrangement joins TRBV4-3 to TRBJ2-2; 7 bases line up with TRBD1. Trimming took 3 bases from V and 6 from J; bases not matched to a gene: 10. The CDR3 spans 16 residues. Looked up from germline, CDR1 is LGHNA and CDR2 is YSLEER. The CDR3 DNA is TGCGCCAGCAGCCAGGGACGGACAGGCAGCGCCGGGGAGCTGTTTTTT. Translating it yields CASSQGRTGSAGELFF.

The genes are TRBV2 and TRBJ1-6, with D unclear. CDR1 and CDR2 from the germline V gene are SNHLY and FYNNEI. The CDR3 covers 14 residues. V lost 6 bases to trimming and J lost 0 bases, with 6 bases between them. CDR3 DNA sequence: TGTGCCAGCAGATACAGCTCCTATAATTCACCCCTCCACTTT. It translates to CASRYSSYNSPLHF.

The chain combines TRBV4-2 with TRBJ2-2; 10 bases line up with TRBD2. Germline V lookup: CDR1 LGHNA, CDR2 YNFKEQ. CDR3 size: 20 residues. The V gene end was trimmed by 2 bases and the J gene end by 0 bases; junction bases not matched to a gene: 12. The CDR3 DNA sequence: TGTGCCAGCAGCCAAAAAAGGGGACTAGCGTACCAACCGAACACCGGGGAGCTGTTTTTT. Residues: CASSQKRGLAYQPNTGELFF.